This T cell receptor (beta chain) comes out of a study of blood T cell repertoires in COVID-19. In the original workflow: How many nucleated cells were present was estimated from reference gene primer amplification. The method was immunoSEQ multiplex PCR; TCRdb's version includes in-frame clones alone and lacks a portion of them. Clonal size and the V and J genes are those of that table, whereas D and trimming came from the DNA. This sample has about 250,000 clones, with more than 65% found just once. The germline V gene has CDR1 SGHRS and CDR2 YFSETQ. Trimming left V 5 bases short and J 0 bases short, with 9 bases between. The CDR3 is made up of 13 amino acids.

The receptor was derived from an older person with COVID-19, enrolled during active disease. This chain links TRBV5-1 with TRBJ2-7; D not resolved. The specimen sequenced was peripheral blood. The CDR3 region has the DNA TGCGCCAGCAGTTACCAGGTCTCCTACGAGCAGTACTTC. Protein: CASSYQVSYEQYF.